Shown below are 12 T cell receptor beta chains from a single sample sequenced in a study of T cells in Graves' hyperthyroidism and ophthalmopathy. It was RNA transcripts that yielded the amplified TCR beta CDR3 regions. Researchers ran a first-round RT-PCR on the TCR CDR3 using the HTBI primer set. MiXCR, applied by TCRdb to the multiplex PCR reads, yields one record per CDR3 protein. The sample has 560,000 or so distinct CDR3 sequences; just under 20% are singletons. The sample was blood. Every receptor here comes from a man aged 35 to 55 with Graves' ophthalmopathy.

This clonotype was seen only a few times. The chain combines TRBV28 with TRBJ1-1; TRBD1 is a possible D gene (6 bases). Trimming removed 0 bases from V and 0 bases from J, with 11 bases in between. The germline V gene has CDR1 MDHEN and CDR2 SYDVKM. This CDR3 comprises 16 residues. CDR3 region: CASSLWGTPMNTEAFF. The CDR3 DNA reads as TGTGCCAGCAGTTTATGGGGGACACCCATGAACACTGAAGCTTTCTTT.

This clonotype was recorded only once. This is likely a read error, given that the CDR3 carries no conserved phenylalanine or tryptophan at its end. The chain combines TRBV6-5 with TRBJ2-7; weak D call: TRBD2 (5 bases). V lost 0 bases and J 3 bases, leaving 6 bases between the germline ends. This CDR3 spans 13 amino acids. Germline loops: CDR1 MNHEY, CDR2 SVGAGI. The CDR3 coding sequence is TGTGCCAGCAGTTACTCCCGGGACTACGAGCAGTACCTC. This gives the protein CASSYSRDYEQYL.

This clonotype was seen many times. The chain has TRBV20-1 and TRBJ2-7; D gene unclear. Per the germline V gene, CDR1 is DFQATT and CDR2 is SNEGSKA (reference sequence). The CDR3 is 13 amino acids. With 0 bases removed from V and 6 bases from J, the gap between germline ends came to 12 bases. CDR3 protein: CSARDFRAAEQYF. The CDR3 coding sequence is TGCAGTGCTAGAGATTTTAGGGCAGCCGAGCAGTACTTC.

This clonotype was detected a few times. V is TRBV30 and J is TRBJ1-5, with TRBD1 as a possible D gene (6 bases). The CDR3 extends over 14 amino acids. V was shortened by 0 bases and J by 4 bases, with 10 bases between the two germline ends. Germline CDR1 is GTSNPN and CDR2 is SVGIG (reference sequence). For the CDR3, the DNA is TGTGCCTGGAGTGTAGGGCAGGGGAATCAGCCCCAGCATTTT. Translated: CAWSVGQGNQPQHF.

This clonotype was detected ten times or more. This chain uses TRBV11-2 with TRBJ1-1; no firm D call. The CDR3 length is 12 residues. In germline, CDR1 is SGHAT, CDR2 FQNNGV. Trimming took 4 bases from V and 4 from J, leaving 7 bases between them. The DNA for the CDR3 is TGTGCCAGCAGCTCCCACCGCACTGAAGCTTTCTTT. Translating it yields CASSSHRTEAFF.

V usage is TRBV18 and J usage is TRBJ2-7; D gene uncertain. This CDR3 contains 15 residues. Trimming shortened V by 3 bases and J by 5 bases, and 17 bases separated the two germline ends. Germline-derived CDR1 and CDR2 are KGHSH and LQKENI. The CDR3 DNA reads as TGTGCCAGCTCACCTCCGGGTCTAATCGCCCACGAGCAGTACTTC. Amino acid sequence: CASSPPGLIAHEQYF. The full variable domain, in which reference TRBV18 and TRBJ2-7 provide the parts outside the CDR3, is NAGVMQNPRHLVRRRGQEARLRCSPMKGHSHVYWYRQLPEEGLKFMVYLQKENIIDESGMPKERFSAEFPKEGPSILRIQQVVRGDSAAYFCASSPPGLIAHEQYFGPGTRLTVT.

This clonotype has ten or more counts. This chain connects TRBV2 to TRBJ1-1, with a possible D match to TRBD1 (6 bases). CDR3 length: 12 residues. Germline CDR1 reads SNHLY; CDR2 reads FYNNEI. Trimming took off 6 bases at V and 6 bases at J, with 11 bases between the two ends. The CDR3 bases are TGTGCCAGCAGAAGAGGGGGGCCTGAAGCTTTCTTT. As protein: CASRRGGPEAFF. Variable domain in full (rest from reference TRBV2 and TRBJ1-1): EPEVTQTPSHQVTQMGQEVILRCVPISNHLYFYWYRQILGQKVEFLVSFYNNEISEKSEIFDDQFSVERPDGSNFTLKIRSTKLEDSAMYFCASRRGGPEAFFGQGTRLTVV.

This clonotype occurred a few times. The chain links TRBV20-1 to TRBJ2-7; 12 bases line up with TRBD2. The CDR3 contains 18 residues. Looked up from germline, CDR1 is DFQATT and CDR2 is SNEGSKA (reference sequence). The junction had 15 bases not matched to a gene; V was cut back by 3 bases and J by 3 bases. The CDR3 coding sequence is TGCAGTGCTAGCGCGTCTAGCGGGAGGGCCGGCCTGCTCTACGAGCAGTACTTC. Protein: CSASASSGRAGLLYEQYF.

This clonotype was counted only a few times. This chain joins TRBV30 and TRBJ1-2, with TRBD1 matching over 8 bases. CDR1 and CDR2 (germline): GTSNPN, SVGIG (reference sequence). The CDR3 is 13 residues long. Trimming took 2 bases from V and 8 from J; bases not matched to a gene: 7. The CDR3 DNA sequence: TGTGCCTGGAGTTCCGGACAGGGAAACGGCTACACCTTC. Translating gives CAWSSGQGNGYTF. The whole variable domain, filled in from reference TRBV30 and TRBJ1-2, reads SQTIHQWPATLVQPVGSPLSLECTVEGTSNPNLYWYRQAAGRGLQLLFYSVGIGQISSEVPQNLSASRPQDRQFILSSKKLLLSDSGFYLCAWSSGQGNGYTFGSGTRLTVV.

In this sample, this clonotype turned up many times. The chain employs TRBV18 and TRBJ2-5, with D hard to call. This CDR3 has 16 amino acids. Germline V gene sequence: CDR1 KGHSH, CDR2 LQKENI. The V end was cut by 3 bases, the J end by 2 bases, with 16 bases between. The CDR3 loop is CASSPAGWSKQETQYF. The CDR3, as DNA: TGTGCCAGCTCACCTGCCGGGTGGTCGAAACAAGAGACCCAGTACTTC.

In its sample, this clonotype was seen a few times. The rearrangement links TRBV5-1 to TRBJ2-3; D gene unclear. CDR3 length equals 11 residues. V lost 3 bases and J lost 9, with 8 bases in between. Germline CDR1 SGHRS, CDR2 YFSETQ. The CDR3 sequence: CASSSDTTQYF. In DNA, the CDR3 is TGCGCCAGCAGCTCTGACACCACGCAGTATTTT.

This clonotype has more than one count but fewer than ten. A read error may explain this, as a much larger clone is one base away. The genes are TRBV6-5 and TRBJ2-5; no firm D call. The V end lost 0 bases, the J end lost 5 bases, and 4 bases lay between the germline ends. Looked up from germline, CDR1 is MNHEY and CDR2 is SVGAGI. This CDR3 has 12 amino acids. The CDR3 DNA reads TGTGCCAGCAGTTACTCGAGCGAGACCCAGTACTTC. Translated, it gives CASSYSSETQYF.